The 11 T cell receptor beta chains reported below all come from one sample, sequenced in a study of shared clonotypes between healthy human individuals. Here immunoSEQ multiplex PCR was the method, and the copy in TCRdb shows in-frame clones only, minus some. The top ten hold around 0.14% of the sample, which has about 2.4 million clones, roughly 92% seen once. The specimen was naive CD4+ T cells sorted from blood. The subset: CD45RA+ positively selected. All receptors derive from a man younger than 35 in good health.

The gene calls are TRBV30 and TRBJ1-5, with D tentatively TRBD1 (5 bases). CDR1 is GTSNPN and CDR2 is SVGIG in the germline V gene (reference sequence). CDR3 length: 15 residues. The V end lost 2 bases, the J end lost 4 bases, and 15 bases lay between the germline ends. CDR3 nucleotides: TGTGCCTGGAGTATGCAGGGTGGGGGGAATCAGCCCCAGCATTTT. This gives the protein CAWSMQGGGNQPQHF.

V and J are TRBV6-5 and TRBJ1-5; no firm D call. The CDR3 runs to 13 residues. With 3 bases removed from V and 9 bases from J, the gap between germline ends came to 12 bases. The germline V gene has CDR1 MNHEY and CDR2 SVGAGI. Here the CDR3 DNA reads TGTGCCAGCAGTTATACGGCGAAATGGCCCCAGCATTTT. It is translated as CASSYTAKWPQHF.

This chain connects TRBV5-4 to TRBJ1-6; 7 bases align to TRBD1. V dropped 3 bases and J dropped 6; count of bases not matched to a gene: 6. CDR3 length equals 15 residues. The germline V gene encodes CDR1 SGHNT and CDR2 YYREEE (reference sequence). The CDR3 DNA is TGTGCCAGCAGCTGGGGACAGAGTAGTAATTCACCCCTCCACTTT. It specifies CASSWGQSSNSPLHF.

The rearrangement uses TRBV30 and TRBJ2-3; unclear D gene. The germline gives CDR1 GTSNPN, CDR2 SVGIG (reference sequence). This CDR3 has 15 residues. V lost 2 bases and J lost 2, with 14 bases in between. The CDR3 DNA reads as TGTGCCTGGAGTCTACAGTCCCCCCACACAGATACGCAGTATTTT. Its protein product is CAWSLQSPHTDTQYF. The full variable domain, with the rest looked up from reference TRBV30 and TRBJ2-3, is SQTIHQWPATLVQPVGSPLSLECTVEGTSNPNLYWYRQAAGRGLQLLFYSVGIGQISSEVPQNLSASRPQDRQFILSSKKLLLSDSGFYLCAWSLQSPHTDTQYFGPGTRLTVL.

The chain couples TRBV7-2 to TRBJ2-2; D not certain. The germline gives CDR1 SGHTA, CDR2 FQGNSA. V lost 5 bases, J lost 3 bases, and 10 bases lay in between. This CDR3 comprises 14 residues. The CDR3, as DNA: TGTGCCAGCAGCCTACGTCAGTACACCGGGGAGCTGTTTTTT. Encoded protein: CASSLRQYTGELFF.

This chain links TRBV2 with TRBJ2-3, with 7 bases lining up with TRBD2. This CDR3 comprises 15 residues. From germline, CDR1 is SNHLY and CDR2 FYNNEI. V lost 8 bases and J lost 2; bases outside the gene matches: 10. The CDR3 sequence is CASGGRAQFTDTQYF. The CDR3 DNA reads TGTGCCAGCGGGGGGAGGGCTCAATTCACAGATACGCAGTATTTT. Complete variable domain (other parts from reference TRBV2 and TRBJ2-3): EPEVTQTPSHQVTQMGQEVILRCVPISNHLYFYWYRQILGQKVEFLVSFYNNEISEKSEIFDDQFSVERPDGSNFTLKIRSTKLEDSAMYFCASGGRAQFTDTQYFGPGTRLTVL.

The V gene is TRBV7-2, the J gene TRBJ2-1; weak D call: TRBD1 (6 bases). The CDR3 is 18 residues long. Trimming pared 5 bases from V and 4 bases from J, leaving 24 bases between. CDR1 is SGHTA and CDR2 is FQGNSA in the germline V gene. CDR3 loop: CASSLGTRIPPIYNEQFF. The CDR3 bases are TGTGCCAGCAGCCTAGGGACACGGATACCTCCAATATACAATGAGCAGTTCTTC. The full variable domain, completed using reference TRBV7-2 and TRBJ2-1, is GAGVSQSPSNKVTEKGKDVELRCDPISGHTALYWYRQSLGQGLEFLIYFQGNSAPDKSGLPSDRFSAERTGGSVSTLTIQRTQQEDSAVYLCASSLGTRIPPIYNEQFFGPGTRLTVL.

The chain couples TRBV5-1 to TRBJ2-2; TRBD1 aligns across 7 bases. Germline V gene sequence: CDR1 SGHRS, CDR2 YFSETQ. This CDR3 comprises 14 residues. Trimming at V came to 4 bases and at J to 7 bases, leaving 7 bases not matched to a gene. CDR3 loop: CASSPVGGGGELFF. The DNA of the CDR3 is TGCGCCAGCAGCCCAGTAGGGGGCGGCGGGGAGCTGTTTTTT.

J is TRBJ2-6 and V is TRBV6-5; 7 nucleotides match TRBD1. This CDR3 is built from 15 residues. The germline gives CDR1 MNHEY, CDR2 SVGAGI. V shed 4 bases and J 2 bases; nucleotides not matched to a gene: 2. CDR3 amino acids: CASSWGTAGANVLTF. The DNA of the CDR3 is TGTGCCAGCAGTTGGGGGACAGCTGGGGCCAACGTCCTGACTTTC.

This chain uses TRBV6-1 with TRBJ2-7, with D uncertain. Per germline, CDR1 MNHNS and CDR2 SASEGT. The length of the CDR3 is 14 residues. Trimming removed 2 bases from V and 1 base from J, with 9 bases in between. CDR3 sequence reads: CASSEQKGSYEQYF. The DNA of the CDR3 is TGTGCCAGCAGTGAACAAAAGGGTTCCTACGAGCAGTACTTC.

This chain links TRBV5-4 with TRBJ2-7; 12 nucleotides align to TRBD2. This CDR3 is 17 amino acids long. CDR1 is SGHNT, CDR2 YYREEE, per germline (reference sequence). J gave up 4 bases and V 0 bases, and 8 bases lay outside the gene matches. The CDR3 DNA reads TGTGCCAGCAGCTTGGGGCTAGCGGGAGGGCCTGGGTACGAGCAGTACTTC. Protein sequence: CASSLGLAGGPGYEQYF.